A selection of T cell receptor beta chains follows, all from one sample in a study of Ad26.COV2.S vaccination and SARS-CoV-2 variants. The method was immunoSEQ multiplex PCR; TCRdb's version includes in-frame clones alone and lacks a portion of them. The repertoire includes around 500,000 clones, about 88% of them detected once, and 1.7% sits in the top ten. Sequenced material: peripheral blood, taken in a trial of Ad26.COV2.S vaccine versus placebo. Every receptor here comes from a person between 18 and 59 years old who received the Ad26.COV2.S COVID-19 vaccine or a placebo. CDR3s include the opening cysteine and the closing phenylalanine or tryptophan. Each record gives: CDR3 protein, CDR3 DNA, J gene, V gene, D gene, clone size. A D gene is named only where the DNA matches it firmly. The size field is filled for only some rows; it gives once, few, many or a size class.

CASSQDPTGASTF TGCGCCAGCAGCCAAGACCCGACAGGGGCAAGCACCTTC TRBJ1-2 TRBV4-3 TRBD1 once
CASSQELSVTNYGYTF TGCGCCAGCAGCCAAGAGTTGTCGGTTACTAACTATGGCTACACCTTC TRBJ1-2 TRBV4-1 . .
CSVQTGGGDTEAFF TGCAGCGTTCAGACAGGGGGCGGGGACACTGAAGCTTTCTTT TRBJ1-1 TRBV29-1 TRBD1 .
CASKRTGEISEAFF TGTGCCAGCAAAAGGACAGGGGAAATCTCTGAAGCTTTCTTT TRBJ1-1 TRBV7-9 TRBD1 .
CASSFWALNNEQFF TGTGCCAGCAGTTTCTGGGCCCTGAACAATGAGCAGTTCTTC TRBJ2-1 TRBV27 . .
CASSYGTDGTEAFF TGTGCCAGCAGCTATGGGACAGATGGAACTGAAGCTTTCTTT TRBJ1-1 TRBV6-5 TRBD1 .
CASSQELQGKAYNEQFF TGCGCCAGCAGCCAAGAATTGCAGGGGAAGGCCTACAATGAGCAGTTCTTC TRBJ2-1 TRBV4-1 . .
CASSYPRPDEQFF TGTGCCAGCAGTTACCCTAGGCCCGATGAGCAGTTCTTC TRBJ2-1 TRBV6-6 . .
CASSLAIGRDTDTQYF TGCGCCAGCAGCTTGGCGATTGGCAGGGACACAGATACGCAGTATTTT TRBJ2-3 TRBV5-1 . .
CASSARLSPEAFF TGTGCCAGCAGTGCCCGTTTATCCCCCGAAGCTTTCTTT TRBJ1-1 TRBV2 . .
CASSLGASGSSDEQFF TGCGCCAGCAGCTTGGGCGCTAGCGGGAGTTCCGATGAGCAGTTCTTC TRBJ2-1 TRBV5-1 TRBD2 .
CASSLVGTEKYGYTF TGTGCCAGCAGCTTGGTGGGGACAGAAAAGTATGGCTACACCTTC TRBJ1-2 TRBV5-6 TRBD1 .
CASSKRQGARETQYF TGTGCCAGCAGCAAAAGGCAGGGGGCGCGGGAGACCCAGTACTTC TRBJ2-5 TRBV6-2/TRBV6-3 TRBD1 .
CASSLAGRLREKLFF TGTGCCAGCAGCTTGGCGGGACGCTTACGTGAAAAACTGTTTTTT TRBJ1-4 TRBV6-2/TRBV6-3 . .
CASSQDPTGRYEQYF TGTGCCAGCAGCCAAGACCCGACAGGTAGATACGAGCAGTACTTC TRBJ2-7 TRBV3-1/TRBV3-2 . .
CASSTGRSGANVLTF TGTGCCAGTAGTACAGGCCGCTCTGGGGCCAACGTCCTGACTTTC TRBJ2-6 TRBV19 . .
CASSLGGAPNTEAFF TGTGCCAGCAGTTTAGGGGGGGCTCCGAACACTGAAGCTTTCTTT TRBJ1-1 TRBV27 . .
CASSPRDTDTQYF TGTGCCAGCTCACCACGAGACACAGATACGCAGTATTTT TRBJ2-3 TRBV18 . .
CASSYTSGRPSYEQYF TGTGCCAGCAGCTACACTAGCGGGCGTCCCTCCTACGAGCAGTACTTC TRBJ2-7 TRBV12-1 . .
CASSIQGTGELFF TGTGCCAGCTCGATACAGGGCACCGGGGAGCTGTTTTTT TRBJ2-2 TRBV18 . .
CASSKLAGGQETQYF TGTGCCAGCAGTAAACTAGCGGGAGGCCAAGAGACCCAGTACTTC TRBJ2-5 TRBV27 TRBD2 once
CASSPGGVSYEQYF TGTGCCAGCAGCCCTGGGGGAGTATCCTACGAGCAGTACTTC TRBJ2-7 TRBV13 . .
CASSVVGETYNEQFF TGTGCCAGCAGCGTAGTGGGGGAGACCTACAATGAGCAGTTCTTC TRBJ2-1 TRBV9 . .
CASSMLRDSYEQYF TGTGCCAGCAGCATGCTACGGGACAGCTACGAGCAGTACTTC TRBJ2-7 TRBV7-8 TRBD1 .
CASSVAVAESEQYF TGTGCCAGCAGCGTAGCAGTGGCGGAATCCGAGCAGTACTTC TRBJ2-7 TRBV9 . .
CATSWSGSSYNEQFF TGTGCCACCAGCTGGAGCGGGAGCTCCTACAATGAGCAGTTCTTC TRBJ2-1 TRBV15 TRBD2 .
CASRKEGRSDGYTF TGTGCCAGCAGGAAAGAGGGGAGATCCGATGGCTACACCTTC TRBJ1-2 TRBV2 . .
CASSHPRDLKLETQYF TGTGCCAGCAGCCATCCCCGGGACTTGAAATTGGAGACCCAGTACTTC TRBJ2-5 TRBV7-9 . .
CASSRGQGGNSPLHF TGTGCCAGCTCACGTGGACAGGGGGGAAATTCACCCCTCCACTTT TRBJ1-6 TRBV18 TRBD1 .
CASSIVSTGPSEAFF TGTGCCAGTAGTATTGTGTCGACAGGGCCAAGTGAAGCTTTCTTT TRBJ1-1 TRBV19 TRBD1 .
CATSDTGAGANVLTF TGTGCCACCAGTGACACAGGGGCTGGGGCCAACGTCCTGACTTTC TRBJ2-6 TRBV24-1 TRBD1 once
CASSLSEVSGYTF TGTGCCAGCAGCTTATCGGAGGTCTCTGGCTACACCTTC TRBJ1-2 TRBV7-9 . once
CSAVQNEQFF TGCAGTGCTGTCCAAAATGAGCAGTTCTTC TRBJ2-1 TRBV20-1 . .
CASSLGELQGGYTF TGTGCCAGCAGCTTAGGCGAGTTACAGGGTGGCTACACCTTC TRBJ1-2 TRBV11-2 . .
CSVPGQGRANYGYTF TGCAGCGTCCCAGGACAGGGGAGGGCTAACTATGGCTACACCTTC TRBJ1-2 TRBV29-1 TRBD1 .
CASSHREFGSYTF TGTGCCAGCTCACATCGGGAATTCGGTAGCTACACCTTC TRBJ1-2 TRBV18 . .
CASSLGTQGYGYTF TGTGCCAGCTCACTGGGGACACAAGGCTATGGCTACACCTTC TRBJ1-2 TRBV18 . few
CASSSVTGAHGYTF TGTGCCAGCAGCTCCGTCACGGGGGCTCATGGCTACACCTTC TRBJ1-2 TRBV11-2 . .
CASSLVGTSGFDEQFF TGTGCCAGCAGTTTAGTGGGGACTAGCGGTTTCGATGAGCAGTTCTTC TRBJ2-1 TRBV28 TRBD2 .
CASSQDLTDLSYNEQFF TGCGCCAGCAGCCAAGATTTGACGGACCTTTCCTACAATGAGCAGTTCTTC TRBJ2-1 TRBV4-3 . once
CAWSVRTGYIGYTF TGTGCCTGGAGTGTACGGACAGGGTACATTGGCTACACCTTC TRBJ1-2 TRBV30 TRBD1 .
CASSTQGAGYGYTF TGTGCCAGCAGTACACAGGGGGCCGGCTATGGCTACACCTTC TRBJ1-2 TRBV6-6 TRBD1 .
CASSQAAGGPEQYF TGTGCCAGCAGCCAAGCAGCGGGAGGGCCCGAGCAGTACTTC TRBJ2-7 TRBV3-1/TRBV3-2 TRBD2 few
CASSLYGTDTQYF TGTGCCAGCAGTTTATACGGCACAGATACGCAGTATTTT TRBJ2-3 TRBV27 . .
CASSIDPGPASYEQYF TGTGCCAGTAGTATCGACCCGGGACCAGCCTCCTACGAGCAGTACTTC TRBJ2-7 TRBV19 . .
CASSPQNNSPLHF TGTGCCAGCAGCCCCCAGAATAATTCACCCCTCCACTTT TRBJ1-6 TRBV7-3 . .
CASSLVGGLVNYGYTF TGTGCCAGCAGCTTGGTTGGCGGACTAGTTAACTATGGCTACACCTTC TRBJ1-2 TRBV5-6 . .
CASSTGAALKGSYEQYF TGTGCCAGCAGTACGGGGGCGGCGCTCAAGGGCTCCTACGAGCAGTACTTC TRBJ2-7 TRBV27 . .
CASSQGVASYEQYF TGTGCCAGCAGCCAAGGGGTCGCTTCCTACGAGCAGTACTTC TRBJ2-7 TRBV14 . .
CASRPGTSVGLGETQYF TGTGCCAGCAGACCCGGGACTAGCGTGGGTCTCGGAGAGACCCAGTACTTC TRBJ2-5 TRBV27 TRBD2 few
CASSPMRDGYYEQYF TGTGCCAGTAGTCCAATGAGGGACGGCTACTACGAGCAGTACTTC TRBJ2-7 TRBV19 . few
CASSLGGYVGGYTF TGTGCCAGCAGCTTAGGGGGCTATGTAGGGGGCTACACCTTC TRBJ1-2 TRBV7-8 . .
CASSLTSGSYNEQFF TGTGCCAGCAGTTTAACTAGCGGGAGCTACAATGAGCAGTTCTTC TRBJ2-1 TRBV27 TRBD2 .
CASSLARGQETQYF TGTGCCAGCAGCTTGGCCCGGGGCCAAGAGACCCAGTACTTC TRBJ2-5 TRBV5-4 . .
CASSLQGPISPYNSPLHF TGTGCCAGCAGCTTACAGGGTCCGATCTCCCCTTATAATTCACCCCTCCACTTT TRBJ1-6 TRBV5-4 . .